This TCR beta chain was sequenced during a study of T cell changes during pregnancy in multiple sclerosis. Germline V CDR1 and CDR2: SGHTS, YDEGEE. This CDR3 contains 14 residues. The J segment lost 1 base and the V segment lost 0 bases, leaving 0 bases of the junction unmatched. Only in-frame clones appear in the TCRdb table, and some are missing; sequencing was by immunoSEQ multiplex PCR. The data hold about 17,000 clones, with nearly 90% observed a single time. The receptor was derived from a female donor in good health, enrolled as a control in a pregnancy study. The sample consisted of CD8+ T cells from peripheral blood mononuclear cells, taken after pregnancy. The chain is built from TRBV5-8 and TRBJ1-2; 7 bases fit TRBD1. Here the CDR3 reads CASSLDRGNYGYTF. The CDR3 coding sequence is TGTGCCAGCAGCTTGGACAGGGGTAACTATGGCTACACCTTC.